This passage covers 18 T cell receptor beta chains from one sample sequenced in a study of T cells after yellow fever vaccination (dated by TCRdb to about 2019). Libraries were prepared through 5' RACE. Sequencing was carried out with an Illumina HiSeq 2500. Through fastp at Q25 and MiXCR, TCRdb rebuilt clones from the public reads, retaining in-frame beta chains. Entries that share a CDR3 protein sequence are merged under the most common genes and DNA. The sample yields roughly 500,000 distinct CDR3 sequences; roughly 19% were counted once. The ten largest clones add up to roughly an eighth of the sample. This specimen's treatment or condition label, interpreted: live attenuated yellow fever vaccine strain. Sequenced material: PBMCs, taken 15 days after the yellow fever booster vaccination. All receptors derive from a young man who received the YFV17D yellow fever vaccine.

This chain connects TRBV5-1 to TRBJ2-7; no definite D call. CDR1 and CDR2 (germline): SGHRS, YFSETQ. The ends were cut back, 0 bases at V and 4 bases at J, with 17 bases in the middle. The CDR3 covers 16 residues. DNA of the CDR3: TGCGCCAGCAGCTTGGGTGTCCGGACGGAGCGTTACGAGCAGTACTTC. It yields the protein CASSLGVRTERYEQYF. Using reference TRBV5-1 and TRBJ2-7 for the parts outside the CDR3, the full variable domain is KAGVTQTPRYLIKTRGQQVTLSCSPISGHRSVSWYQQTPGQGLQFLFEYFSETQRNKGNFPGRFSGRQFSNSRSEMNVSTLELGDSALYLCASSLGVRTERYEQYFGPGTRLTVT.

This chain links TRBV20-1 with TRBJ2-5; the D gene is possibly TRBD1 (6 bases). Germline V CDR1 and CDR2: DFQATT, SNEGSKA (reference sequence). The CDR3 contains 14 residues. Trimming took 6 bases from V and 2 from J, leaving 16 bases between them. The CDR3 reads CSANRDGGQETQYF. Here the CDR3 DNA reads TGCAGTGCCAACAGGGATGGCGGACAAGAGACCCAGTACTTC.

The sample holds a few counts of this clonotype. The V call is TRBV10-2, the J call TRBJ2-7; D not certain. This CDR3 comprises 11 residues. CDR1 is WSHSY, CDR2 SAAADI, per germline. V lost 4 bases, J lost 6 bases, and 7 bases lay in between. CDR3 sequence: CASSVQSEQYF. In nucleotides, the CDR3 is TGCGCCAGCAGTGTTCAGAGCGAGCAGTACTTC.

This chain connects TRBV12-3 or TRBV12-4 to TRBJ1-6, with TRBD1 as a possible D gene (5 bases). The CDR3 spans 15 residues. The germline V and J ends were trimmed by 0 bases and 9 bases, with 12 bases remaining between them. CDR3 protein: CASSLAGVGTSPLHF. The DNA of the CDR3 is TGTGCCAGCAGTTTAGCGGGCGTGGGGACTTCACCCCTCCACTTT.

In its sample, this clonotype was seen many times. V and J are TRBV20-1 and TRBJ2-3, with D maybe TRBD2 (6 bases). V lost 3 bases, J lost 1 base, and 11 bases lay in between. Germline V lookup: CDR1 DFQATT, CDR2 SNEGSKA (reference sequence). The CDR3 runs 14 residues. The CDR3 DNA sequence: TGCAGTGCTAGTCGCCCGGGAGGCACAGATACGCAGTATTTT. Its translation is CSASRPGGTDTQYF.

The chain carries TRBV7-2 and TRBJ2-7; TRBD1 aligns across 7 bases. CDR1 and CDR2 (germline): SGHTA, FQGNSA. Trimming cost V 4 bases and J 4 bases; bases outside gene matches: 10. The CDR3 is 15 residues long. The CDR3 region is CASSCIGTAAYEQYF. CDR3 DNA sequence: TGTGCCAGCAGCTGTATAGGGACAGCTGCTTACGAGCAGTACTTC.

V usage is TRBV5-6 and J usage is TRBJ1-5, with D possibly matching TRBD1 (5 bases). Deletions cut 1 base from V and 1 base from J, with 12 bases between. The germline V gene has CDR1 SGHDT and CDR2 YYEEEE. The CDR3 covers 16 residues. The CDR3 DNA reads TGTGCCAGCAGCTTGAGCAGGGCCCTAAGCAATCAGCCCCAGCATTTT. Its translation: CASSLSRALSNQPQHF.

This clonotype was detected only a few times. The genes are TRBV7-9 and TRBJ1-2; unclear D gene. Germline CDR1 reads SEHNR; CDR2 reads FQNEAQ (reference sequence). Trimming took 4 bases from V and 4 from J, leaving 10 bases between them. CDR3 size: 13 residues. CDR3 sequence (DNA): TGTGCCAGCAGCTCTCTCCCAATCTATGGCTACACCTTC. Its protein is CASSSLPIYGYTF.

This clonotype was recorded a few times. In DNA form, the CDR3 reads TGTGCCAGCAGTTTCGCGGGCGCAGGAACTGAAGCTTTCTTT. Amino acid sequence: CASSFAGAGTEAFF. The chain is built from TRBV12-3 or TRBV12-4 and TRBJ1-1; unclear D gene. Trimming stripped 3 bases from V and 5 bases from J, with 13 bases between. The CDR3 runs to 14 residues.

This clonotype showed up just once. The genes are TRBV7-2 and TRBJ2-5; 12 positions agree with TRBD2. Germline V gene lookup returns CDR1 SGHTA and CDR2 FQGNSA. CDR3 length: 16 amino acids. J lost 5 bases, V lost 5 bases, and 9 bases had no gene match. CDR3 sequence: CASSAPSGRAGETQYF. The CDR3 nucleotides read TGTGCCAGCAGCGCTCCTAGCGGGAGGGCAGGGGAGACCCAGTACTTC. Variable domain in full (rest from reference TRBV7-2 and TRBJ2-5): GAGVSQSPSNKVTEKGKDVELRCDPISGHTALYWYRQSLGQGLEFLIYFQGNSAPDKSGLPSDRFSAERTGGSVSTLTIQRTQQEDSAVYLCASSAPSGRAGETQYFGPGTRLLVL.

This clonotype was detected only a few times. V and J are TRBV7-9 and TRBJ1-2; TRBD1 is a possible D gene (5 bases). V was clipped by 0 bases and J by 5 bases, with 7 bases between them. Germline CDR1 reads SEHNR; CDR2 reads FQNEAQ (reference sequence). This CDR3 spans 13 amino acids. CDR3 protein: CASSLATVYGYTF. The CDR3 coding sequence is TGTGCCAGCAGCTTAGCGACAGTTTATGGCTACACCTTC.

This clonotype was counted many times. The chain has TRBV7-2 and TRBJ1-5, with D possibly being TRBD1 (5 bases). V shed 0 bases and J shed 13 bases, with 10 bases lying between them. Germline loops: CDR1 SGHTA, CDR2 FQGNSA. The CDR3 length is 12 residues. CDR3: CASSLASGEQHF. In nucleotides, the CDR3 is TGTGCCAGCAGCTTAGCGTCGGGGGAACAGCATTTT. The entire variable domain, with the rest obtained from reference TRBV7-2 and TRBJ1-5, is as follows: GAGVSQSPSNKVTEKGKDVELRCDPISGHTALYWYRQSLGQGLEFLIYFQGNSAPDKSGLPSDRFSAERTGGSVSTLTIQRTQQEDSAVYLCASSLASGEQHFGDGTRLSIL.

This clonotype was seen ten or more times. The chain carries TRBV7-2 and TRBJ2-1; D remains ambiguous. Germline lookup yields CDR1 SGHTA and CDR2 FQGNSA. The CDR3 has 13 amino acids. V was cut by 7 bases and J by 8 bases, with 15 bases left in between. As DNA, the CDR3 is TGTGCCAGCACCCCCTCTGCGGTGGATGAGCAGTTCTTC. Translating gives CASTPSAVDEQFF.

This clonotype was observed a few times. J is TRBJ2-4 and V is TRBV7-2, with a tentative D call TRBD1 (6 bases). The CDR3 loop spans 13 amino acids. Trimming shortened V by 5 bases and J by 15 bases, and 20 bases separated the two germline ends. Germline lookup yields CDR1 SGHTA and CDR2 FQGNSA. The CDR3 bases are TGTGCCAGCAGCCCAGAGACAGGCTCCCCAGTGTACTTC. This encodes CASSPETGSPVYF.

The rearrangement links TRBV10-3 to TRBJ2-3, with a tentative D call TRBD2 (5 bases). Germline V lookup: CDR1 ENHRY, CDR2 SYGVKD. This CDR3 is 12 amino acids long. V lost 9 bases and J lost 6, with 13 bases in between. Here the CDR3 reads CAINEGGDTQYF. The CDR3, as DNA: TGTGCCATTAATGAGGGTGGGGATACGCAGTATTTT.

The chain carries TRBV10-1 and TRBJ2-1; TRBD2 is a possible D gene (5 bases). The CDR3 is 16 residues long. Germline V lookup: CDR1 WNHNN, CDR2 SYGVQD (reference sequence). Between the trimmed V and J ends, which lost 0 bases and 0 bases, there was a span of 9 bases. The CDR3 nucleotides are TGCGCCAGCAGTGAGTCGACGGGGAGCTCCTACAATGAGCAGTTCTTC. This sequence encodes CASSESTGSSYNEQFF.

The chain combines TRBV5-6 with TRBJ2-1, with 7 bases aligning to TRBD2. This CDR3 has 12 amino acids. CDR1 SGHDT and CDR2 YYEEEE come from the germline V gene. J was trimmed by 16 bases and V by 4 bases; bases with no gene match: 11. The CDR3 DNA reads as TGTGCCAGCAGCCCGGGGGGACCGACCCGCTTCTTC. Translated, it gives CASSPGGPTRFF.

This chain links TRBV5-1 with TRBJ2-3; D gene uncertain. This CDR3 is 16 amino acids long. Trimming cost V 1 base and J 6 bases, with 18 bases left between them. The germline V gene encodes CDR1 SGHRS and CDR2 YFSETQ. The CDR3 nucleotides read TGCGCCAGCAGCTTGCAAGTTGCCACCTTCACGGATACGCAGTATTTT. Its translation: CASSLQVATFTDTQYF. Complete variable domain (other parts from reference TRBV5-1 and TRBJ2-3): KAGVTQTPRYLIKTRGQQVTLSCSPISGHRSVSWYQQTPGQGLQFLFEYFSETQRNKGNFPGRFSGRQFSNSRSEMNVSTLELGDSALYLCASSLQVATFTDTQYFGPGTRLTVL.